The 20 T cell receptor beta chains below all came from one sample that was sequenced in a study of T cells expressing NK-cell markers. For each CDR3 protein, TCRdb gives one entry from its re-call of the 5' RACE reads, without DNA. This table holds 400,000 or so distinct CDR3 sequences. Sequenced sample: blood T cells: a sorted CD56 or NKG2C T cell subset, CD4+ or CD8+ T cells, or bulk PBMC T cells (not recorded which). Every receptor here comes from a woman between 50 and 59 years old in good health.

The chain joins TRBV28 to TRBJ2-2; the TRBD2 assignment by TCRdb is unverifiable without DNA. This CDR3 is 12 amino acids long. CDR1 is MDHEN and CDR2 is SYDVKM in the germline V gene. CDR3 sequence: CASSAGSWELFF.

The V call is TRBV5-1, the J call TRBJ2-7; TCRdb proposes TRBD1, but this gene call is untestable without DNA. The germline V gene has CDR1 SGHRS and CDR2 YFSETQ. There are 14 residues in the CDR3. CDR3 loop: CASSWGQGTYEQYF. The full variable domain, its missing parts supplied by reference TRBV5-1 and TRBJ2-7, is KAGVTQTPRYLIKTRGQQVTLSCSPISGHRSVSWYQQTPGQGLQFLFEYFSETQRNKGNFPGRFSGRQFSNSRSEMNVSTLELGDSALYLCASSWGQGTYEQYFGPGTRLTVT.

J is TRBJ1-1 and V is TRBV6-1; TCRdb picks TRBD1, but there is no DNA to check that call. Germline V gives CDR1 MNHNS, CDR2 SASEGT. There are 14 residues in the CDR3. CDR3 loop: CASRFTGTATEAFF.

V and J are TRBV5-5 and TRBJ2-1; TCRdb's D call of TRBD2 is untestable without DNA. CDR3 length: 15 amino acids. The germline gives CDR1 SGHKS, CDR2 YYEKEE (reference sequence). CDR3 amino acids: CASSLPGGPGNEQFF. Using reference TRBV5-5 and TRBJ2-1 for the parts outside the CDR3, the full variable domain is DAGVTQSPTHLIKTRGQQVTLRCSPISGHKSVSWYQQVLGQGPQFIFQYYEKEERGRGNFPDRFSARQFPNYSSELNVNALLLGDSALYLCASSLPGGPGNEQFFGPGTRLTVL.

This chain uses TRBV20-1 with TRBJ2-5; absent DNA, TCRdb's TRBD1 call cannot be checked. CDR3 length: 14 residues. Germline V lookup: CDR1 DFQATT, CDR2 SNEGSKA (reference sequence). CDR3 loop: CSARDTGGGETQYF.

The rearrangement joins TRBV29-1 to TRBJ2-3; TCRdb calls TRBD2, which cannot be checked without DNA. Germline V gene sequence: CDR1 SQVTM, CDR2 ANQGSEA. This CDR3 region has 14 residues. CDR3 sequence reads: CSIRDYKSTDTQYF.

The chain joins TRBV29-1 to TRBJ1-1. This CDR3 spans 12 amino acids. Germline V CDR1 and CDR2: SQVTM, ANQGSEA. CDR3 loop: CSVEDPGTEAFF.

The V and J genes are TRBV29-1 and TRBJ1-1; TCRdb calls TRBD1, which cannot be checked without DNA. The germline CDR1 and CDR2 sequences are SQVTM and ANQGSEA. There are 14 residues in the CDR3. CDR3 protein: CSVEDYLDRKKAFF.

The CDR3 here is CATSTLILAGGSYNEQFF. The rearrangement links TRBV15 to TRBJ2-1; TCRdb reports TRBD2, a call that lacks DNA to check it against. The CDR3 sequence is 18 residues long. From germline, CDR1 is LNHNV and CDR2 YYDKDF (reference sequence).

The CDR3 sequence is CANKPGLDYNEQFF. The chain employs TRBV12-3 or TRBV12-4 and TRBJ2-1; lacking DNA, the TRBD2 call made by TCRdb goes unchecked. The CDR3 runs to 14 residues.

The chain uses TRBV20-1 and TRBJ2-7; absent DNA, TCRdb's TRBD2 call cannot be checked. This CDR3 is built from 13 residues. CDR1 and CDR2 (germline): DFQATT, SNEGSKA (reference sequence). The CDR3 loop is CSATSGIKEEQYF.

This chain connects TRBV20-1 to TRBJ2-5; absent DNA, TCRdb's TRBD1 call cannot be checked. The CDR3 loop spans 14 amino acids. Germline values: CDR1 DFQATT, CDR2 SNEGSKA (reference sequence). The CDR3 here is CSLYSGTTQETQYF.

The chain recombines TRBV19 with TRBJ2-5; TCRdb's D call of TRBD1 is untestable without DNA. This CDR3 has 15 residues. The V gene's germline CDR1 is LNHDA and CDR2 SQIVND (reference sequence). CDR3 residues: CASSSGGALRETQYF.

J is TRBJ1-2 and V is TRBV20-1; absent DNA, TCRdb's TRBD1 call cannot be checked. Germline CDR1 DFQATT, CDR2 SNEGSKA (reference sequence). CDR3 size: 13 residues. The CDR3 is CSASPPGGGGYTF.

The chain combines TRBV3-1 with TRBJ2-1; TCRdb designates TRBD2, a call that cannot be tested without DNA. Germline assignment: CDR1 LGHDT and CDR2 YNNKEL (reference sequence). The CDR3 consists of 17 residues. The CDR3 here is CASSHVRGSAGVNEQFF.

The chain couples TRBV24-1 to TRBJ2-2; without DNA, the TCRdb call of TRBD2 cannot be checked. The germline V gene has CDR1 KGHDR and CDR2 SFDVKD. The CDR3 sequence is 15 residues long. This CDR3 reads CATSDMTSGSWELFF.

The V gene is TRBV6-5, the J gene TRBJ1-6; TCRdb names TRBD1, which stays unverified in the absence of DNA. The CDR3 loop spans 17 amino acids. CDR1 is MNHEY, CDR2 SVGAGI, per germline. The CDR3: CASSYSGAGTGLTPLHF.

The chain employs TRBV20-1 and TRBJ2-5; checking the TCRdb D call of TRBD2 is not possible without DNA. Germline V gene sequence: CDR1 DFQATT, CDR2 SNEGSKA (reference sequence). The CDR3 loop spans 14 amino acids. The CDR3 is CSAREPRELETQYF.

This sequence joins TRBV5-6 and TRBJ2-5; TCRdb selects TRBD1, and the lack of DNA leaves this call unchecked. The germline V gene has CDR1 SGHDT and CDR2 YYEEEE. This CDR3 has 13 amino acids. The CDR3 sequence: CASSSDRVETQYF. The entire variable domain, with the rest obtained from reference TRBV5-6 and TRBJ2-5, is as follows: DAGVTQSPTHLIKTRGQQVTLRCSPKSGHDTVSWYQQALGQGPQFIFQYYEEEERQRGNFPDRFSGHQFPNYSSELNVNALLLGDSALYLCASSSDRVETQYFGPGTRLLVL.

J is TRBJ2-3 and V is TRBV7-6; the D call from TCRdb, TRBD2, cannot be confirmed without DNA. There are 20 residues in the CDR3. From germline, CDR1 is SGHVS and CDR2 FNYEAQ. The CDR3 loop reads CASSLEATSGRAGRTDTQYF.